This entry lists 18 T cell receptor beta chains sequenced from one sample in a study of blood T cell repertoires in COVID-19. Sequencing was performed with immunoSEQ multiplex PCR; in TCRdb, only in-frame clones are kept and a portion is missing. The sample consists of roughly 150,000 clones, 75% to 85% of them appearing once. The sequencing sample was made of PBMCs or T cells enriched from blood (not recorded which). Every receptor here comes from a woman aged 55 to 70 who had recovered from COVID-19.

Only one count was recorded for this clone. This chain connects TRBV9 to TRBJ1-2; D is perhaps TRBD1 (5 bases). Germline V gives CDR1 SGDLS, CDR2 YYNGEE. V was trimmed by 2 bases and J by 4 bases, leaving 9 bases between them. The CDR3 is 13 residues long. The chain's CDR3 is CASSVQGAYGYTF. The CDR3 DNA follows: TGTGCCAGCAGCGTCCAGGGCGCCTATGGCTACACCTTC.

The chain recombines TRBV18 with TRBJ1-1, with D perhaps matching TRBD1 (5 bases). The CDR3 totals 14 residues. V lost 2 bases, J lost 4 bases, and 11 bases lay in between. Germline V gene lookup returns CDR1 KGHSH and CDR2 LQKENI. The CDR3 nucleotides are TGTGCCAGCTCACCAATAGGGGAGGGCACTGAAGCTTTCTTT. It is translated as CASSPIGEGTEAFF.

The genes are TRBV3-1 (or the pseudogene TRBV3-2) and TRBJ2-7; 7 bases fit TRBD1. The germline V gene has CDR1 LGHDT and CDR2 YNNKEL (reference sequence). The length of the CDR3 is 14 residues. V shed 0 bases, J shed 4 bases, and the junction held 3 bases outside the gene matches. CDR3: CASSQEDRAYEQYF. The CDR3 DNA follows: TGTGCCAGCAGCCAAGAAGACAGGGCTTACGAGCAGTACTTC.

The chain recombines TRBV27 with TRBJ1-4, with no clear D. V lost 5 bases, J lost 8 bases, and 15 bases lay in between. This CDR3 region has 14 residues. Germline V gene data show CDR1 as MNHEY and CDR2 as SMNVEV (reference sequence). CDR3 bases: TGTGCCAGCAGTCCATGGTGGGGAGGGGAAAAACTGTTTTTT. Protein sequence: CASSPWWGGEKLFF.

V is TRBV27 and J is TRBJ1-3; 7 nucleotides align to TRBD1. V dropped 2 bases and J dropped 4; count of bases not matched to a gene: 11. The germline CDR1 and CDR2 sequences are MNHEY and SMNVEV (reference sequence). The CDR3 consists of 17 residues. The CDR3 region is CASSLGPGQARGNTIYF. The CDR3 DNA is TGTGCCAGCAGTTTAGGGCCCGGACAGGCCCGAGGAAACACCATATATTTT.

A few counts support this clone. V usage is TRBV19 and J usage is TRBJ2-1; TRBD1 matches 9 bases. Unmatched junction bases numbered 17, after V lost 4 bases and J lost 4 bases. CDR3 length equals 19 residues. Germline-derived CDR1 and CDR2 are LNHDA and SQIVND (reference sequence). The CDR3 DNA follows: TGTGCCAGTAGTACACCCGTCCCGGGACAGGGATTGGCGTACAATGAGCAGTTCTTC. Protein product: CASSTPVPGQGLAYNEQFF. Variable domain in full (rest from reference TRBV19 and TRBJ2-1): DGGITQSPKYLFRKEGQNVTLSCEQNLNHDAMYWYRQDPGQGLRLIYYSQIVNDFQKGDIAEGYSVSREKKESFPLTVTSAQKNPTAFYLCASSTPVPGQGLAYNEQFFGPGTRLTVL.

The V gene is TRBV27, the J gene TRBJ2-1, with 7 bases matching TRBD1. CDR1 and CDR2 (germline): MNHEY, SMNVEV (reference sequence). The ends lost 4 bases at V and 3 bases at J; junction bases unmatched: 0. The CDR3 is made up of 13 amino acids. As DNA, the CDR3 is TGTGCCAGCAGTTGGGACAGCTACAATGAGCAGTTCTTC. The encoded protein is CASSWDSYNEQFF.

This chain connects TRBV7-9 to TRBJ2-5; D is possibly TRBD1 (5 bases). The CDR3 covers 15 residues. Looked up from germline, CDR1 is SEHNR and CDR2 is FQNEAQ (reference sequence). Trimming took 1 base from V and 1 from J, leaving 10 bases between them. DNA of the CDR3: TGTGCCAGCAGCTTAGAGGGGTGGTTCCAAGAGACCCAGTACTTC. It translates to CASSLEGWFQETQYF.

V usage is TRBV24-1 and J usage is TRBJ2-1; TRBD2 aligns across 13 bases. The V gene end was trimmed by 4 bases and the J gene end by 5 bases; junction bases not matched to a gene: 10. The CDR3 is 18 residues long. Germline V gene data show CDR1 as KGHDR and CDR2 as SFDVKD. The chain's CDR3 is CATSDPARTSGGHNEQFF. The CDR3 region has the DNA TGTGCCACCAGTGACCCTGCGAGGACTAGCGGGGGCCACAATGAGCAGTTCTTC.

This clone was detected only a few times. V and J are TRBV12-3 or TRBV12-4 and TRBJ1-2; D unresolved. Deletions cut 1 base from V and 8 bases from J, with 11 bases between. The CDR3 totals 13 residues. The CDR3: CASSLGQARGYTF. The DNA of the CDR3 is TGTGCCAGCAGTTTAGGGCAGGCAAGAGGCTACACCTTC.

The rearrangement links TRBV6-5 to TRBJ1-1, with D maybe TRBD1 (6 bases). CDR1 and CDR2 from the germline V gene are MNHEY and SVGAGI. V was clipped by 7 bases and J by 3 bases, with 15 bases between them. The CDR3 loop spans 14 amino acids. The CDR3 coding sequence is TGTGCCAGCAAGACAAGGACAGACCACACTGAAGCTTTCTTT. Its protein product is CASKTRTDHTEAFF.

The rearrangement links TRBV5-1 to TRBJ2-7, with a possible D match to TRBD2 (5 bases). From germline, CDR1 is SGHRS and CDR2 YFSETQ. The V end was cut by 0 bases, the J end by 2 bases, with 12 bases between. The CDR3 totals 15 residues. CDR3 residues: CASSLAAGGTYEQYF. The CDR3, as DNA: TGCGCCAGCAGCTTGGCCGCAGGAGGAACCTACGAGCAGTACTTC.

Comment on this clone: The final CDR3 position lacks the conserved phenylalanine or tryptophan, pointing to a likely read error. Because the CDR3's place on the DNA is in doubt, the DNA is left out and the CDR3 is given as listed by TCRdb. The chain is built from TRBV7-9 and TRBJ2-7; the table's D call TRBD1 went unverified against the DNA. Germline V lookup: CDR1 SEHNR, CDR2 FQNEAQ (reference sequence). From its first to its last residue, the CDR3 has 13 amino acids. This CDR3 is CASSPRDRSSLVL.

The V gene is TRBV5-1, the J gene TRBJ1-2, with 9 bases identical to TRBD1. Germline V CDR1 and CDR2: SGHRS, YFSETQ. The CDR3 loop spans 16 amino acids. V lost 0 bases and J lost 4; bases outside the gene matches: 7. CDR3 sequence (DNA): TGCGCCAGCAGCTTGGCGACAGGGGGGGAATTCTATGGCTACACCTTC. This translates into CASSLATGGEFYGYTF.

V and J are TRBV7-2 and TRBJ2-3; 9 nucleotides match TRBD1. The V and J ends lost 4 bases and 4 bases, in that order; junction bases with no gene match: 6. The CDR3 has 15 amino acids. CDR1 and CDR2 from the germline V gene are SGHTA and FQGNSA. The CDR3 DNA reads TGTGCCAGCAGCTCCATGGGGACAGGGTCAGATACGCAGTATTTT. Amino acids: CASSSMGTGSDTQYF.

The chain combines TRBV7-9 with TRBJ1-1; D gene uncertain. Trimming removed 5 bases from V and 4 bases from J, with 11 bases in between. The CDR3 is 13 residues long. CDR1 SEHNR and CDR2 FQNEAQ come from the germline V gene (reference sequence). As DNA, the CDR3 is TGTGCCAGCAGCCCGGCGGGGATCACTGAAGCTTTCTTT. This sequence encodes CASSPAGITEAFF.

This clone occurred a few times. CDR3 loop: CATSEVGGTDTQYF. Here the CDR3 DNA reads TGTGCCACCAGTGAAGTAGGGGGCACAGATACGCAGTATTTT. The gene calls are TRBV24-1 and TRBJ2-3, with D perhaps matching TRBD1 (5 bases). This CDR3 comprises 14 residues. Between the trimmed V and J ends, which lost 4 bases and 1 base, there was a span of 8 bases. The germline CDR1 and CDR2 sequences are KGHDR and SFDVKD.

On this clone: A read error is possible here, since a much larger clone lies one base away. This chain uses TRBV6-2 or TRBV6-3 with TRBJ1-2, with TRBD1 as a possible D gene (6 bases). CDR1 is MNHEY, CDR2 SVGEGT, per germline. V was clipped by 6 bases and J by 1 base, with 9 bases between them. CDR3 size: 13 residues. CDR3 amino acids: CASSQGINYGYTF. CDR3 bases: TGTGCCAGCAGCCAGGGGATTAACTATGGCTACACCTTC.